This passage covers 24 T cell receptor beta chains from one sample sequenced in a study of cytomegalovirus exposure and HLA in healthy donors (dated by TCRdb to the late 2010s). Libraries were constructed by the immunoSEQ multiplex PCR assay. For the multiplex PCR, a mixture combining 60 forward primers for TCR Vbeta segments and 13 reverse primers for TCR Jbeta segments was used. The source is immuneACCESS, and TCRdb retained only in-frame sequences with V and J called. Part of the clones is not carried over; for the studies checked, unresolved V genes explain less than half of this, and the remainder is unexplained. The sample table records under 200,000 clones; 80% to 90% of these occur just once. The ten largest clones capture 0.25% to 0.4% of the sample. Sequenced sample: PBMCs. These receptors were taken from a woman aged 30 to 39 in good health and CMV-seronegative.

The rearrangement uses TRBV11-3 and TRBJ2-3; 7 nucleotides align to TRBD2. The length of the CDR3 is 15 residues. V shed 1 base, J shed 4 bases, and the junction held 5 bases outside the gene matches. CDR1 and CDR2 from the germline V gene are SGHNT and YENEEA. CDR3 coding DNA: TGTGCCAGCAGCTTAGGGCGGGAGTGGGCAGATACGCAGTATTTT. It codes for CASSLGREWADTQYF.

The chain joins TRBV4-2 to TRBJ2-5, with D possibly matching TRBD1 (6 bases). Trimming removed 4 bases at V and 3 bases at J, with 12 bases between. The CDR3 length is 14 residues. The germline CDR1 and CDR2 sequences are LGHNA and YNFKEQ. Here the CDR3 DNA reads TGTGCCAGCAGCCCCACCCAGGGGAAAGAGACCCAGTACTTC. This encodes CASSPTQGKETQYF.

The genes are TRBV29-1 and TRBJ2-1, with D possibly being TRBD2 (5 bases). Germline V CDR1 and CDR2: SQVTM, ANQGSEA. V was clipped by 1 base and J by 5 bases, with 15 bases between them. The length of the CDR3 is 15 residues. The CDR3 sequence: CSVEGTRASDNEQFF. CDR3 coding DNA: TGCAGCGTTGAAGGGACTCGCGCCTCAGACAATGAGCAGTTCTTC.

This clone was observed once. The chain joins TRBV18 to TRBJ1-4; D gene unclear. This CDR3 spans 14 amino acids. The ends were cut back, 6 bases at V and 2 bases at J, with 10 bases in the middle. CDR1 and CDR2 from the germline V gene are KGHSH and LQKENI. The CDR3 DNA follows: TGTGCCAGCTCGCCCTACGAGACTAATGAAAAACTGTTTTTT. Translation gives CASSPYETNEKLFF.

This clone was recorded only once. The chain is built from TRBV29-1 and TRBJ2-2; TRBD1 matches at 7 bases. There are 15 residues in the CDR3. After removal of 7 bases from V and 2 bases from J, the junction contained 10 bases not matched to a gene. CDR1 is SQVTM and CDR2 is ANQGSEA in the germline V gene. CDR3 in DNA: TGCAGCGGGGAAACCGGGACAGTAAACACCGGGGAGCTGTTTTTT. Translating it yields CSGETGTVNTGELFF.

This clone has more than one count but fewer than ten. The chain carries TRBV7-6 and TRBJ2-7, with a possible D match to TRBD1 (5 bases). V gave up 1 base and J gave up 2 bases, with 9 bases separating them. This CDR3 has 14 residues. Germline lookup yields CDR1 SGHVS and CDR2 FNYEAQ. The CDR3 here is CASSLVDSTYEQYF. CDR3 nucleotides: TGTGCCAGCAGCTTAGTTGACAGCACCTACGAGCAGTACTTC.

J is TRBJ2-1 and V is TRBV6-1; the match to TRBD1 covers 10 bases. Germline CDR1 and CDR2: MNHNS and SASEGT. The V gene end was trimmed by 6 bases and the J gene end by 8 bases; junction bases not matched to a gene: 10. The CDR3 covers 15 residues. The CDR3 region is CASRKFTGTGDEQFF. The CDR3 DNA is TGTGCCAGCAGAAAATTTACCGGGACAGGGGATGAGCAGTTCTTC.

The chain carries TRBV7-2 and TRBJ2-3; 10 bases agree with TRBD2. This CDR3 contains 17 residues. V lost 1 base and J lost 0; bases outside the gene matches: 4. CDR1 is SGHTA and CDR2 is FQGNSA in the germline V gene. CDR3 region: CASSLESGGVSTDTQYF. The CDR3 DNA reads TGTGCCAGCAGCTTAGAGAGCGGGGGGGTTAGCACAGATACGCAGTATTTT.

With regard to this clone: Distinct nucleotide sequences in the sample also encode this CDR3. The gene calls are TRBV7-6 and TRBJ2-1; 9 bases map to TRBD2. CDR1 SGHVS and CDR2 FNYEAQ come from the germline V gene. The ends lost 3 bases at V and 0 bases at J; junction bases unmatched: 6. The CDR3 has 17 residues. This CDR3 is CASSLGLAGSSYNEQFF. In nucleotides, the CDR3 is TGTGCCAGCAGCTTGGGTCTAGCGGGAAGCTCCTACAATGAGCAGTTCTTC.

This sequence joins TRBV6-1 and TRBJ1-3; D is undetermined. Trimming shortened V by 1 base and J by 2 bases, and 6 bases separated the two germline ends. The CDR3 extends over 14 amino acids. In germline, CDR1 is MNHNS, CDR2 SASEGT. DNA for the CDR3: TGTGCCAGCAGTGAAGGTCGGGCTGGAAACACCATATATTTT. This translates into CASSEGRAGNTIYF.

The rearrangement joins TRBV28 to TRBJ2-3; 7 bases align to TRBD1. CDR1 and CDR2 from the germline V gene are MDHEN and SYDVKM. The CDR3 runs 14 residues. The V gene end was trimmed by 5 bases and the J gene end by 4 bases; junction bases not matched to a gene: 6. The CDR3 sequence: CASSPQGWADTQYF. DNA of the CDR3: TGTGCCAGCAGTCCACAGGGGTGGGCAGATACGCAGTATTTT. Supplemented by reference TRBV28 and TRBJ2-3, the full variable domain reads DVKVTQSSRYLVKRTGEKVFLECVQDMDHENMFWYRQDPGLGLRLIYFSYDVKMKEKGDIPEGYSVSREKKERFSLILESASTNQTSMYLCASSPQGWADTQYFGPGTRLTVL.

This clone was recorded only once. The chain couples TRBV11-3 to TRBJ2-1; possible D gene TRBD1, 6 bases. V gave up 5 bases and J gave up 7 bases, with 12 bases separating them. Per the germline V gene, CDR1 is SGHNT and CDR2 is YENEEA. The CDR3 covers 13 residues. The CDR3 DNA follows: TGTGCCAGCAGCCCACTTAGGGGGAATGAGCAGTTCTTC. This sequence encodes CASSPLRGNEQFF. Full variable domain (rest looked up from reference TRBV11-3 and TRBJ2-1): EAGVVQSPRYKIIEKKQPVAFWCNPISGHNTLYWYLQNLGQGPELLIRYENEEAVDDSQLPKDRFSAERLKGVDSTLKIQPAELGDSAVYLCASSPLRGNEQFFGPGTRLTVL.

The chain links TRBV30 to TRBJ1-2; 9 nucleotides align to TRBD1. V was pared by 6 bases and J by 8 bases, with 7 bases of the junction left unmatched. The CDR3 has 12 amino acids. In germline, CDR1 is GTSNPN, CDR2 SVGIG (reference sequence). CDR3 nucleotides: TGTGCCTGTAGCCGGGACAGGGCAGGCTACACCTTC. It encodes CACSRDRAGYTF.

V usage is TRBV5-1 and J usage is TRBJ2-1; 7 nucleotides line up with TRBD2. J gave up 7 bases and V 4 bases, and 11 bases lay outside the gene matches. CDR1 is SGHRS and CDR2 is YFSETQ in the germline V gene. The CDR3 is 15 amino acids. CDR3 DNA sequence: TGCGCCAGCAGCGTTAGCGGGTACAATGGGAATGAGCAGTTCTTC. It yields the protein CASSVSGYNGNEQFF.

This clone was found once. The rearrangement uses TRBV29-1 and TRBJ2-7; 8 bases match TRBD1. Per germline, CDR1 SQVTM and CDR2 ANQGSEA. This CDR3 comprises 13 residues. V was clipped by 3 bases and J by 7 bases; unmatched bases: 8. CDR3 sequence: CSVERQGAGEQYF. The CDR3 DNA sequence: TGCAGCGTTGAGAGGCAGGGGGCGGGGGAGCAGTACTTC.

CDR3 protein: CASSRAGGFAYEQYF. The CDR3 region has the DNA TGTGCCAGCAGCAGAGCGGGAGGATTCGCCTACGAGCAGTACTTC. The chain links TRBV11-2 to TRBJ2-7, with 9 bases lining up with TRBD2. The ends lost 5 bases at V and 2 bases at J; junction bases unmatched: 7. The V gene's germline CDR1 is SGHAT and CDR2 FQNNGV. The CDR3 loop spans 15 amino acids.

The rearrangement uses TRBV7-2 and TRBJ1-2, with TRBD1 matching over 11 bases. The CDR3 is 14 amino acids. V lost 5 bases, J lost 7 bases, and 6 bases stayed unmatched. Germline CDR1 is SGHTA and CDR2 is FQGNSA. The CDR3 DNA reads as TGTGCCAGCAGCCTATATGGGACAGGGGGTGGCTACACCTTC. This translates into CASSLYGTGGGYTF. Full variable domain (outside the CDR3, taken from reference TRBV7-2 and TRBJ1-2): GAGVSQSPSNKVTEKGKDVELRCDPISGHTALYWYRQSLGQGLEFLIYFQGNSAPDKSGLPSDRFSAERTGGSVSTLTIQRTQQEDSAVYLCASSLYGTGGGYTFGSGTRLTVV.

This chain uses TRBV29-1 with TRBJ1-2; 10 bases agree with TRBD1. CDR1 and CDR2 (germline): SQVTM, ANQGSEA. The CDR3 spans 12 residues. J was trimmed by 4 bases and V by 7 bases; bases with no gene match: 3. CDR3 bases: TGCAGCGCCCGGGACAGGGGCTATGGCTACACCTTC. Its translation is CSARDRGYGYTF.

This sequence joins TRBV7-3 and TRBJ2-5; D remains unclear. The V gene's germline CDR1 is SGHTA and CDR2 FQGTGA. The CDR3 loop spans 12 amino acids. With 1 base removed from V and 7 bases from J, the gap between germline ends came to 7 bases. The CDR3 DNA follows: TGTGCCAGCAGCTTAATCGGTGGGACCCAGTACTTC. It codes for CASSLIGGTQYF.

This clone showed up just a few times. This chain links TRBV7-8 with TRBJ2-7; D not resolved. V lost 4 bases and J lost 2, with 12 bases in between. The germline V gene encodes CDR1 SGHVS and CDR2 FQNEAQ. This CDR3 comprises 14 residues. CDR3 loop: CASSSLDSPYEQYF. The CDR3 DNA reads TGTGCCAGCAGCTCCCTTGACTCACCCTACGAGCAGTACTTC. The variable domain in full, completed from reference TRBV7-8 and TRBJ2-7, reads GAGVSQSPRYKVAKRGQDVALRCDPISGHVSLFWYQQALGQGPEFLTYFQNEAQLDKSGLPSDRFFAERPEGSVSTLKIQRTQQEDSAVYLCASSSLDSPYEQYFGPGTRLTVT.

This clone has a handful of counts. V usage is TRBV5-1 and J usage is TRBJ2-1, with a possible D match to TRBD1 (6 bases). CDR1 is SGHRS, CDR2 YFSETQ, per germline. The length of the CDR3 is 14 residues. V lost 0 bases to trimming and J lost 2 bases, with 6 bases between them. The CDR3 sequence: CASSLGDTYNEQFF. As DNA, the CDR3 is TGCGCCAGCAGCTTGGGGGACACCTACAATGAGCAGTTCTTC.

This chain connects TRBV7-6 to TRBJ1-1; 10 positions match TRBD1. This CDR3 comprises 17 residues. Trimming at V came to 2 bases and at J to 3 bases, leaving 9 bases not matched to a gene. Germline CDR1 and CDR2: SGHVS and FNYEAQ. In nucleotides, the CDR3 is TGTGCCAGCAGCTTATTTTCGACAGGGGGCTTGGACACTGAAGCTTTCTTT. Protein product: CASSLFSTGGLDTEAFF.

The chain is built from TRBV7-2 and TRBJ2-1; D call uncertain. The CDR3 covers 13 residues. Trimming pared 5 bases from V and 9 bases from J, leaving 14 bases between. Germline V gene data show CDR1 as SGHTA and CDR2 as FQGNSA. CDR3 DNA sequence: TGTGCCAGCAGCCCTTACGAACATGGTGAGCAGTTCTTC. As protein: CASSPYEHGEQFF.

The rearrangement uses TRBV14 and TRBJ2-3, with 7 bases that match TRBD2. There are 16 residues in the CDR3. Germline CDR1 and CDR2: SGHDN and FVKESK. V was pared by 1 base and J by 5 bases, with 9 bases of the junction left unmatched. The CDR3 sequence: CASSQGAAGAIDTQYF. CDR3 DNA: TGTGCCAGCAGCCAAGGAGCGGCGGGAGCTATAGATACGCAGTATTTT.